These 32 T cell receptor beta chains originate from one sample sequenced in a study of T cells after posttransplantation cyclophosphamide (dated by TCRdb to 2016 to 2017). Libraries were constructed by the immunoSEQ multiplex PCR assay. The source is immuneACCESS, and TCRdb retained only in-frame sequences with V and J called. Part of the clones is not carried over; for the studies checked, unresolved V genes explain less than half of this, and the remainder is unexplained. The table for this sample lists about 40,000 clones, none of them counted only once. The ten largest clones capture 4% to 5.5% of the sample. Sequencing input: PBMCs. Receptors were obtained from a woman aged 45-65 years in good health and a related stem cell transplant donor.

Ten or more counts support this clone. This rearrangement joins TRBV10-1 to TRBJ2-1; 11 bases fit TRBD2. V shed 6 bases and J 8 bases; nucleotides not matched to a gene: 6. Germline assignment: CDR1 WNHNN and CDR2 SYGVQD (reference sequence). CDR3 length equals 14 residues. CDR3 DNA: TGCGCCAGCAGCCTTAGCGGGGGGGCCTATGAGCAGTTCTTC. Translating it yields CASSLSGGAYEQFF.

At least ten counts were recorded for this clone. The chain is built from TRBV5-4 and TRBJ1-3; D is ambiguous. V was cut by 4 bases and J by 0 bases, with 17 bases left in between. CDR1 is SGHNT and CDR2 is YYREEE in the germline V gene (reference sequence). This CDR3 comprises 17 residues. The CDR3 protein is CASSMDGGPSSGNTIYF. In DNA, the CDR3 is TGTGCCAGCAGCATGGACGGAGGGCCGAGCTCTGGAAACACCATATATTTT. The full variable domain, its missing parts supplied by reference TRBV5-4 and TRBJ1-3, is ETGVTQSPTHLIKTRGQQVTLRCSSQSGHNTVSWYQQALGQGPQFIFQYYREEENGRGNFPPRFSGLQFPNYSSELNVNALELDDSALYLCASSMDGGPSSGNTIYFGEGSWLTVV.

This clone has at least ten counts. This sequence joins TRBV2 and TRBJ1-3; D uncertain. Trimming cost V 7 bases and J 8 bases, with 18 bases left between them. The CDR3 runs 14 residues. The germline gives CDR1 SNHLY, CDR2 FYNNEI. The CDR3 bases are TGTGCCAGCATCGACCGATATAACGGGTACACCATATATTTT. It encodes CASIDRYNGYTIYF.

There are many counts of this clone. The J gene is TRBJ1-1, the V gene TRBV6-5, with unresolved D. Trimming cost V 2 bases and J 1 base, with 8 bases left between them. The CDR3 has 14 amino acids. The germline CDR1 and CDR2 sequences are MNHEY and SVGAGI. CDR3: CASSYAGQNTEAFF. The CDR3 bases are TGTGCCAGCAGTTACGCAGGCCAGAACACTGAAGCTTTCTTT.

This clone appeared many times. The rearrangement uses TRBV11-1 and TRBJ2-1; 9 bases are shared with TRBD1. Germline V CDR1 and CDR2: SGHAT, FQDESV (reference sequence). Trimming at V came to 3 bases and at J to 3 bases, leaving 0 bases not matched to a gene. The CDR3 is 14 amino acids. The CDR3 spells CASSLGQGYNEQFF. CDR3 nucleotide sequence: TGTGCCAGCAGCTTGGGACAGGGCTACAATGAGCAGTTCTTC.

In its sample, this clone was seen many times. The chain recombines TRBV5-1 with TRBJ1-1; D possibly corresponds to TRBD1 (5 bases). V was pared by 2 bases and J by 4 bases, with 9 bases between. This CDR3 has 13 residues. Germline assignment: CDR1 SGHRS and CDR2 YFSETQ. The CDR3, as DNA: TGCGCCAGCAGCTTCGACAGTTTCACTGAAGCTTTCTTT. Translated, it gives CASSFDSFTEAFF.

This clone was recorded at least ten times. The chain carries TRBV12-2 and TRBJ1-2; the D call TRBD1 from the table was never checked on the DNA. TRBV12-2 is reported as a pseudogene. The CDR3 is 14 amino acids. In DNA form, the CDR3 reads TGTGCAAGTCGGGCCCGACAGGCCATTTGTGGCTACACCTTC. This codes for CASRARQAICGYTF.

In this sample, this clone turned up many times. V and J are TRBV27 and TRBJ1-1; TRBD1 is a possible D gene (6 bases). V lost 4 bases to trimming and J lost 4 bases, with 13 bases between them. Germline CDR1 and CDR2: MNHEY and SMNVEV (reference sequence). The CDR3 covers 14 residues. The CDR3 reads CASSSQGLFTEAFF. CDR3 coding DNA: TGTGCCAGCAGTTCTCAGGGGCTCTTCACTGAAGCTTTCTTT.

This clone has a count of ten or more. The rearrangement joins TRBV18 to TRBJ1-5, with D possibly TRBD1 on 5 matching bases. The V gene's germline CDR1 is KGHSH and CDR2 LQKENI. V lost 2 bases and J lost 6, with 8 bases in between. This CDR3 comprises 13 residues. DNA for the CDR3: TGTGCCAGCTCACCAGGGGGGGGTCAGCCCCAGCATTTT. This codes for CASSPGGGQPQHF.

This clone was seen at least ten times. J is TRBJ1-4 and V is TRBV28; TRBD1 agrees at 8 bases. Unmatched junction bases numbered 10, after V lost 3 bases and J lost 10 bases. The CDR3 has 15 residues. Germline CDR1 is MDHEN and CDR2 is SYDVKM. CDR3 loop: CASSFFAGGAGKLFF. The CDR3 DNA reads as TGTGCCAGCAGTTTTTTCGCAGGGGGCGCGGGAAAACTGTTTTTT.

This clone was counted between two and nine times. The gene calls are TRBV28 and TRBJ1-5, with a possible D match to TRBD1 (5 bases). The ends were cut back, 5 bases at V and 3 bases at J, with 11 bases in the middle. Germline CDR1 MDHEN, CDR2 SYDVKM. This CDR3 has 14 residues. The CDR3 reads CASSLGGNNQPQHF. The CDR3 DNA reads TGTGCCAGCAGTCTTGGGGGGAACAATCAGCCCCAGCATTTT.

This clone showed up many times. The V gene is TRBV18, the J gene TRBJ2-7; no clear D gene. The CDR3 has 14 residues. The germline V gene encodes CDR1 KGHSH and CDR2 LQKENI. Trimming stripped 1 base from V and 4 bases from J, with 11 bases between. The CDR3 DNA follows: TGTGCCAGCTCACCACTGGCGCAGACATACGAGCAGTACTTC. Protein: CASSPLAQTYEQYF.

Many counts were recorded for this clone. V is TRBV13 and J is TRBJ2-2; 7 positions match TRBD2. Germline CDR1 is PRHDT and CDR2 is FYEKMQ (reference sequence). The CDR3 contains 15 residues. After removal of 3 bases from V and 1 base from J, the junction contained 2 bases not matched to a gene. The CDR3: CASSFGGGNTGELFF. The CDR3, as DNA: TGTGCCAGCAGCTTTGGCGGGGGGAACACCGGGGAGCTGTTTTTT.

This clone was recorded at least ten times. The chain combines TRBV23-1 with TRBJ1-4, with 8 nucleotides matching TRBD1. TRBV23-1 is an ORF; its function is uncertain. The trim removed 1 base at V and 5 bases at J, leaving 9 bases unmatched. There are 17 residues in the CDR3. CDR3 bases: TGCGCCAGCAGTCAATGGCCGGACAGGGTGGGGAATGAAAAACTGTTTTTT. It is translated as CASSQWPDRVGNEKLFF.

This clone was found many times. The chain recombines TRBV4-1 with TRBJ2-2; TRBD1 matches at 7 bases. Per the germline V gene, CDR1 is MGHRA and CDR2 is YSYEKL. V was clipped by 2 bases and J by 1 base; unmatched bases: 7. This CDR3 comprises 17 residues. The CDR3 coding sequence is TGCGCCAGCAGCCAATCCAAGACAGGGATGAACACCGGGGAGCTGTTTTTT. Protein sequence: CASSQSKTGMNTGELFF.

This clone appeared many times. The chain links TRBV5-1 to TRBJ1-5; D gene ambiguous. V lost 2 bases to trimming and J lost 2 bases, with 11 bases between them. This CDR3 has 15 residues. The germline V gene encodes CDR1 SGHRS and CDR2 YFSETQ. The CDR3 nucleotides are TGCGCCAGCAGCTTATCTGCCACTGGCAATCAGCCCCAGCATTTT. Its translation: CASSLSATGNQPQHF.

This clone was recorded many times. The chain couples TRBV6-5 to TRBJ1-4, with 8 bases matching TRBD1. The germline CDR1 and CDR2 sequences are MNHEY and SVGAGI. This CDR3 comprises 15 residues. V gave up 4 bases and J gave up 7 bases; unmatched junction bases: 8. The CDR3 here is CASSSPGGLREKLFF. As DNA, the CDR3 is TGTGCCAGCAGTTCACCAGGGGGCCTTCGTGAAAAACTGTTTTTT.

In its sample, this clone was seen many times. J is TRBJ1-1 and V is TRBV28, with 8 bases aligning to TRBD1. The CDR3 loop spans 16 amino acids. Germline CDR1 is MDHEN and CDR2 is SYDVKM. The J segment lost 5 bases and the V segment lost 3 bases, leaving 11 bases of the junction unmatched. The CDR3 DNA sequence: TGTGCCAGCAGTTTTTTACAGGGGGTCAAGGGGACTGAAGCTTTCTTT. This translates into CASSFLQGVKGTEAFF.

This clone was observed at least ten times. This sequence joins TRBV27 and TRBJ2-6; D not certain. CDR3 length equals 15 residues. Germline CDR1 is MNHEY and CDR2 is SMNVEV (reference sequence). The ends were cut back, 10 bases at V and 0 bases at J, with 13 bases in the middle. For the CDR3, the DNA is TGTGCCACCCAGACTCTCAGCTCTGGGGCCAACGTCCTGACTTTC. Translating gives CATQTLSSGANVLTF.

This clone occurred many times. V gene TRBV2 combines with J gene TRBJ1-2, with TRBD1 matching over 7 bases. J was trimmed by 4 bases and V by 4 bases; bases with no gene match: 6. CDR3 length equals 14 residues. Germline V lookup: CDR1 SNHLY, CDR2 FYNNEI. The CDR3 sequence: CASSAEGQSYGYTF. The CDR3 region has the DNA TGTGCCAGCAGTGCCGAGGGACAGTCCTATGGCTACACCTTC.

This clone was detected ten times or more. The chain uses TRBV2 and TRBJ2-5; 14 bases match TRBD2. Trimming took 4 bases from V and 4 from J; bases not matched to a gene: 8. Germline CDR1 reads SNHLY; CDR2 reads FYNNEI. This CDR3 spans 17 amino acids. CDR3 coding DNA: TGTGCCAGCAGTGGGGTATCCGGGACTAGCGGGGGAGAGACCCAGTACTTC. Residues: CASSGVSGTSGGETQYF. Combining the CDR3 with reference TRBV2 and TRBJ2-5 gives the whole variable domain EPEVTQTPSHQVTQMGQEVILRCVPISNHLYFYWYRQILGQKVEFLVSFYNNEISEKSEIFDDQFSVERPDGSNFTLKIRSTKLEDSAMYFCASSGVSGTSGGETQYFGPGTRLLVL.

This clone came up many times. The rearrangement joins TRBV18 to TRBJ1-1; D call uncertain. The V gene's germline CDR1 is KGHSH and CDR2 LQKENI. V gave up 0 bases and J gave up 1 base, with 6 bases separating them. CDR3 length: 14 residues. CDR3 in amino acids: CASSPPSGNTEAFF. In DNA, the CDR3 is TGTGCCAGCTCACCACCGAGCGGGAACACTGAAGCTTTCTTT.

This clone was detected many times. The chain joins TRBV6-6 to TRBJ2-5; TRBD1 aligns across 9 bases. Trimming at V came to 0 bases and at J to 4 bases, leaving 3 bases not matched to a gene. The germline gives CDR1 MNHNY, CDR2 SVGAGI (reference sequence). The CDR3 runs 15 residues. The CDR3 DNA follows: TGTGCCAGCAGTTACTCGACAGGGGGTGGAGAGACCCAGTACTTC. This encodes CASSYSTGGGETQYF.

The CDR3 DNA reads as TGTGCCAGCATGGGCGGGGCTGTGGACACTGAAGCTTTCTTT. Its translation: CASMGGAVDTEAFF. The chain combines TRBV6-5 with TRBJ1-1, with a tentative D call TRBD1 (5 bases). Trimming left V 7 bases short and J 3 bases short, with 15 bases between. CDR1 is MNHEY, CDR2 SVGAGI, per germline. The CDR3 covers 14 residues.

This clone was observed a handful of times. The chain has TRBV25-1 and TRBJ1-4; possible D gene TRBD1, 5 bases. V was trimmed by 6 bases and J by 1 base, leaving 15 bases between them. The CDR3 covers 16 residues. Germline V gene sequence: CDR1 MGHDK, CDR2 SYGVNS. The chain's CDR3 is CASSSLGGITNEKLFF. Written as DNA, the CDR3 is TGTGCCAGCAGCTCATTGGGGGGGATAACTAATGAAAAACTGTTTTTT. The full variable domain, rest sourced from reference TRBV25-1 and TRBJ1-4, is EADIYQTPRYLVIGTGKKITLECSQTMGHDKMYWYQQDPGMELHLIHYSYGVNSTEKGDLSSESTVSRIRTEHFPLTLESARPSHTSQYLCASSSLGGITNEKLFFGSGTQLSVL.

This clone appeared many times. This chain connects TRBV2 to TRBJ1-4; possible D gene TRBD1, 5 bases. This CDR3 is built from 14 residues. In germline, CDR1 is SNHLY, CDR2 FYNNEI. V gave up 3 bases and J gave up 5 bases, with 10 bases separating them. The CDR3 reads CASSEGEANEKLFF. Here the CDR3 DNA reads TGTGCCAGCAGTGAGGGGGAGGCGAATGAAAAACTGTTTTTT.

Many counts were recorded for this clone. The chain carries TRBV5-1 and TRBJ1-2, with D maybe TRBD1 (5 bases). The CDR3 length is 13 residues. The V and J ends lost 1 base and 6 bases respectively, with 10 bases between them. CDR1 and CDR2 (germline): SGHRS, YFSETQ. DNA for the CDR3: TGCGCCAGCAGCTTGATGGGGGGGGATGGCTACACCTTC. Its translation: CASSLMGGDGYTF.

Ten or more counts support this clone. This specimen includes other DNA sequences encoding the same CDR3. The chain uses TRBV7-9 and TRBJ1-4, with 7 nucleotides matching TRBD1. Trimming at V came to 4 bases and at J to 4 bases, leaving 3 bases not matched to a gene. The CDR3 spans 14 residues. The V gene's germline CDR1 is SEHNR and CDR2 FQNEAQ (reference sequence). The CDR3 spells CASSSGQFNEKLFF. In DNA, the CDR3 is TGTGCCAGCAGCTCGGGACAGTTTAATGAAAAACTGTTTTTT.

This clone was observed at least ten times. The CDR3 region has the DNA TGTGCCAGCAGCTCGACAGGGGGCGTCTACGAGCAGTACTTC. Translated: CASSSTGGVYEQYF. The chain links TRBV4-2 to TRBJ2-7; 10 bases line up with TRBD1. This CDR3 region has 14 residues. The V and J ends lost 5 bases and 3 bases, in that order; junction bases with no gene match: 4. Germline V CDR1 and CDR2: LGHNA, YNFKEQ.

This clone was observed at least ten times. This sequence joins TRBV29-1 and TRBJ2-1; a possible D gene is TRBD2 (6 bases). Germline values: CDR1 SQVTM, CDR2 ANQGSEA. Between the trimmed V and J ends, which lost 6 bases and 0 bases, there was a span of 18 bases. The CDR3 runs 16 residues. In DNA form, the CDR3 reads TGCAGCGTCCACCGAACGGGGGTGAGCTCCTACAATGAGCAGTTCTTC. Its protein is CSVHRTGVSSYNEQFF.

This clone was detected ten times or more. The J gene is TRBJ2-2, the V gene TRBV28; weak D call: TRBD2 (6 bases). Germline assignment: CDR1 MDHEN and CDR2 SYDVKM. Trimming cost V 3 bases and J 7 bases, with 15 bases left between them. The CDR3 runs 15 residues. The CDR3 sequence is CASSLGGFDDGELFF. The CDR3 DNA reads TGTGCCAGCAGTTTGGGGGGTTTTGATGACGGGGAGCTGTTTTTT. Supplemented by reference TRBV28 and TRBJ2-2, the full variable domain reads DVKVTQSSRYLVKRTGEKVFLECVQDMDHENMFWYRQDPGLGLRLIYFSYDVKMKEKGDIPEGYSVSREKKERFSLILESASTNQTSMYLCASSLGGFDDGELFFGEGSRLTVL.

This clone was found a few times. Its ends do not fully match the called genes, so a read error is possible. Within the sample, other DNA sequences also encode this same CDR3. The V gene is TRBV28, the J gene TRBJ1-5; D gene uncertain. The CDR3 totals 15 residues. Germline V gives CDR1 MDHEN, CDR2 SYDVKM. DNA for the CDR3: TGCGCCAGCAGTACTTGGAGCCTTAGCAATCAGCCCCAGCATTTT. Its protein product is CASSTWSLSNQPQHF.